The source of this T cell receptor (beta chain) is a study of glioma-infiltrating T cells. With respect to this clonotype: Its ends do not fully match the called genes, so a read error is possible.

Amplification of TCR alpha and beta CDR3 regions from RNA used iRepertoire nested multiplex PCR. In TCRdb, the multiplex PCR reads were re-called with MiXCR into one record per CDR3 protein. The sample records about 140,000 distinct CDR3 sequences, more than 35% being singletons. This sequence was found in a human donor with low-grade glioma or glioblastoma, undergoing nonglioma brain surgery, or in good health (not recorded which). Material for sequencing was glioma tissue, nonneoplastic brain tissue, or PBMCs (not recorded which).

The CDR3 DNA is TGTGCCAGCAGCTTTCTAGCGGGGGGGCCTAGCACAGATACGCAGTACTTT. Translation: CASSFLAGGPSTDTQYF. This sequence joins TRBV13 and TRBJ2-3, with 12 bases aligning to TRBD2. The germline V gene has CDR1 PRHDT and CDR2 FYEKMQ (reference sequence). The CDR3 runs 17 residues.